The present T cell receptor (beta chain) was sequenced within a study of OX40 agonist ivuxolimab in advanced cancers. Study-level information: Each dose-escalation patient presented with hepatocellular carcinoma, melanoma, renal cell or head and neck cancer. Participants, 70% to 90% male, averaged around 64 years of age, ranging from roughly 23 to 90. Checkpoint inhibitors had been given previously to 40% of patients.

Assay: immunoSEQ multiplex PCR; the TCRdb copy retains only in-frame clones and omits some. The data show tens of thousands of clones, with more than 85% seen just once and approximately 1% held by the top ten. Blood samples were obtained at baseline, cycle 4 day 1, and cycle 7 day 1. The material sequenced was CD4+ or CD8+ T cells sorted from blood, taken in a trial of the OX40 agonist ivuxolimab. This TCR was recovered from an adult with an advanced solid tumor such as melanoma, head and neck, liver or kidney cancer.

The CDR3 nucleotides read TGTGCCAGCAGCTTCCGGGACGGATTCTACGAGCAGTACTTC. This encodes CASSFRDGFYEQYF. The chain uses TRBV7-8 and TRBJ2-7; D assignment may be TRBD1 or TRBD2 (5 bases each). This CDR3 has 14 amino acids. V was clipped by 3 bases and J by 3 bases, with 12 bases between them. The V gene's germline CDR1 is SGHVS and CDR2 FQNEAQ.